One T cell receptor (beta chain) is described in this entry. These data come from a study of blood T cell repertoires in COVID-19. Study-wide context: The origin of the acute and convalescent COVID-19 samples was the United States, Italy and Spain. T cells, B-cell-depleted T cells, or PBMCs provided the cDNA or gDNA that served as material.

In the original processing: Scientists estimated how many nucleated cells there were by amplifying reference gene primers. Measured with immunoSEQ multiplex PCR; TCRdb has only the in-frame clones, and not every one. V, J and clone size derive from that table, while D and trimming were established from the DNA sequence. In the table there are around 230,000 clones, about nine tenths of which are singletons. Material for sequencing was peripheral blood. The receptor comes from a man younger than 45 who had recovered from COVID-19.

The CDR3 sequence: CAWSVLRAGANVLTF. In DNA, the CDR3 is TGTGCCTGGAGTGTTTTGAGGGCTGGGGCCAACGTCCTGACTTTC. V and J are TRBV30 and TRBJ2-6, with D perhaps matching TRBD2 (5 bases). V was pared by 0 bases and J by 2 bases, with 8 bases between. Germline CDR1 is GTSNPN and CDR2 is SVGIG (reference sequence). This CDR3 is built from 15 residues.